The 17 T cell receptor beta chains presented below share a single source sample, sequenced in a study of vaccination and CD4 T cells after COVID-19. These TCRs are of unknown antigen specificity. Treatment meaning: roughly 10-day PBMC culture with coronavirus spike peptide pools or control peptides (ViraFEST assay). Sequencing of the DNA from cultured CD4+ T cells was carried out with the Oncomine TCR Beta short-read assay. TCRdb reprocessed the PCR reads via MiXCR and lists one record per CDR3 protein. In the table there are around 3,500 distinct CDR3 sequences, under 20% of which are singletons. Material for sequencing was CD4+ T cells from blood, cultured in vitro. All receptors derive from a human donor who had recovered from COVID-19.

This clonotype was detected only a few times. The CDR3 reads CASSWDHRLETQYF. CDR3 DNA: TGTGCCAGCAGTTGGGACCACCGTTTGGAGACCCAGTACTTC. The chain carries TRBV6-5 and TRBJ2-5; D possibly matches TRBD1 or TRBD2 (5 bases each). CDR1 is MNHEY and CDR2 is SVGAGI in the germline V gene. V was cut by 4 bases and J by 5 bases, with 14 bases left in between. The CDR3 sequence is 14 residues long.

This clonotype was counted only a few times. The chain combines TRBV12-3 or TRBV12-4 with TRBJ1-2, with D unclear. The CDR3 is 15 residues long. V was clipped by 5 bases and J by 3 bases, with 16 bases between them. CDR3 nucleotide sequence: TGTGCCAGCAGTCCCGGCCCGGCAGAGGACTATGGCTACACCTTC. Amino acids: CASSPGPAEDYGYTF.

This clonotype occurred a few times. The chain employs TRBV20-1 and TRBJ2-2; 8 bases are shared with TRBD2. V lost 4 bases, J lost 0 bases, and 1 base stayed unmatched. The CDR3 contains 14 residues. The germline V gene encodes CDR1 DFQATT and CDR2 SNEGSKA (reference sequence). The CDR3 DNA follows: TGCAGTGCTACGGGGGGGGCGAACACCGGGGAGCTGTTTTTT. Amino acids: CSATGGANTGELFF.

This clonotype is judged medium-sized. The chain uses TRBV30 and TRBJ1-1; D unresolved. This CDR3 is 13 amino acids long. Germline V gives CDR1 GTSNPN, CDR2 SVGIG (reference sequence). Trimming cost V 3 bases and J 1 base, with 9 bases left between them. The CDR3 is CAWSAHPNTEAFF. Written as DNA, the CDR3 is TGTGCCTGGAGCGCCCACCCGAACACTGAAGCTTTCTTT.

The gene calls are TRBV28 and TRBJ1-2; D uncertain. From germline, CDR1 is MDHEN and CDR2 SYDVKM. The V and J ends lost 3 bases and 8 bases respectively, with 10 bases between them. This CDR3 spans 12 amino acids. DNA for the CDR3: TGTGCCAGCAGTTTTCTGGGGTCAGGCTACACCTTC. Amino acids: CASSFLGSGYTF.

The chain links TRBV10-3 to TRBJ2-3, with D possibly being TRBD2 (6 bases). Germline V gives CDR1 ENHRY, CDR2 SYGVKD. The CDR3 has 14 residues. Trimming took off 4 bases at V and 2 bases at J, with 10 bases between the two ends. Written as DNA, the CDR3 is TGTGCCATCAGTGGGCGGGGTACCACAGATACGCAGTATTTT. This gives the protein CAISGRGTTDTQYF.

The chain is built from TRBV5-1 and TRBJ1-1; D possibly corresponds to TRBD1 (5 bases). Trimming took off 4 bases at V and 5 bases at J, with 15 bases between the two ends. Germline V gives CDR1 SGHRS, CDR2 YFSETQ. The CDR3 consists of 14 residues. CDR3 region: CASSPPGTMTEAFF. DNA of the CDR3: TGCGCCAGCAGCCCCCCCGGGACTATGACTGAAGCTTTCTTT.

With respect to this clonotype: This sequence may be a read error, since a much larger clone differs from it by one base. The V call is TRBV30, the J call TRBJ1-1; D call uncertain. CDR1 GTSNPN and CDR2 SVGIG come from the germline V gene (reference sequence). The CDR3 totals 12 residues. With 1 base removed from V and 1 base from J, the gap between germline ends came to 4 bases. The CDR3 region is CAWSAGNTEAFF. DNA of the CDR3: TGTGCCTGGAGTGCAGGGAACACTGAAGCTTTCTTT.

Details on this clonotype: At one end, the junction sequence differs from germline, possibly due to a read error. J is TRBJ1-6 and V is TRBV2; D is perhaps TRBD1 (6 bases). Germline V gives CDR1 SNHLY, CDR2 FYNNEI. This CDR3 spans 15 amino acids. CDR3 in amino acids: CASSELGAPNPPLHF. The CDR3 DNA reads as TGTGCCAGCAGTGAACTGGGGGCCCCTAATCCACCCCTCCACTTT. Variable domain in full (rest from reference TRBV2 and TRBJ1-6): EPEVTQTPSHQVTQMGQEVILRCVPISNHLYFYWYRQILGQKVEFLVSFYNNEISEKSEIFDDQFSVERPDGSNFTLKIRSTKLEDSAMYFCASSELGAPNPPLHFGNGTRLTVT.

This clonotype is medium-sized in the sample. V gene TRBV4-1 combines with J gene TRBJ2-5; D gene unclear. V was trimmed by 4 bases and J by 1 base, leaving 19 bases between them. There are 17 residues in the CDR3. Germline V gene sequence: CDR1 MGHRA, CDR2 YSYEKL. The CDR3 DNA sequence: TGCGCCAGCAGCCGCAGTCAGACCCCAGGCTCCCAAGAGACCCAGTACTTC. It codes for CASSRSQTPGSQETQYF.

There are a few counts of this clonotype. V gene TRBV7-8 combines with J gene TRBJ2-7; perhaps D is TRBD1 or TRBD2 (5 bases each). Trimming took off 0 bases at V and 2 bases at J, with 8 bases between the two ends. Looked up from germline, CDR1 is SGHVS and CDR2 is FQNEAQ. This CDR3 region has 14 residues. The CDR3 nucleotides are TGTGCCAGCAGCTTAGCGGGGACCGCCTACGAGCAGTACTTC. It yields the protein CASSLAGTAYEQYF.

The J gene is TRBJ2-3, the V gene TRBV18; D gene unclear. Germline values: CDR1 KGHSH, CDR2 LQKENI. Trimming pared 3 bases from V and 4 bases from J, leaving 5 bases between. The CDR3 extends over 12 amino acids. This chain's CDR3 is CASSPMADTQYF. The CDR3 region has the DNA TGTGCCAGCTCACCGATGGCAGATACGCAGTATTTT.

This clonotype came up a few times. The chain links TRBV20-1 to TRBJ2-7; 7 bases map to TRBD1. Germline CDR1 DFQATT, CDR2 SNEGSKA (reference sequence). The CDR3 is made up of 15 amino acids. V lost 3 bases to trimming and J lost 0 bases; unmatched junction nucleotides: 8. The CDR3 sequence is CSARTSTGASYEQYF. CDR3 sequence (DNA): TGCAGTGCTAGGACGTCAACAGGGGCCTCCTACGAGCAGTACTTC.

This clonotype was detected only a few times. This sequence joins TRBV19 and TRBJ2-3, with no clear D. The CDR3 has 13 residues. Looked up from germline, CDR1 is LNHDA and CDR2 is SQIVND (reference sequence). V lost 1 base and J lost 4, with 6 bases in between. The CDR3 sequence: CASSIAGADTQYF. CDR3 coding DNA: TGTGCCAGTAGTATAGCAGGAGCAGATACGCAGTATTTT.

V usage is TRBV7-2 and J usage is TRBJ1-6; D gene ambiguous. V lost 5 bases, J lost 4 bases, and 3 bases lay in between. The CDR3 length is 12 residues. Germline V gene lookup returns CDR1 SGHTA and CDR2 FQGNSA. The CDR3 DNA is TGTGCCAGCAGCCCGTATAATTCACCCCTCCACTTT. Protein: CASSPYNSPLHF.

This clonotype was picked up a small number of times. The V call is TRBV20-1, the J call TRBJ2-3; a possible D gene is TRBD2 (6 bases). Germline V CDR1 and CDR2: DFQATT, SNEGSKA (reference sequence). The germline V and J ends were trimmed by 6 bases and 4 bases, with 11 bases remaining between them. The CDR3 covers 12 residues. CDR3 amino acids: CSAGSSADTQYF. The CDR3 bases are TGCAGTGCGGGGTCTAGCGCAGATACGCAGTATTTT.

The chain couples TRBV7-8 to TRBJ2-2; a possible D gene is TRBD1 (5 bases). Germline V lookup: CDR1 SGHVS, CDR2 FQNEAQ. The CDR3 contains 14 residues. V was cut by 5 bases and J by 1 base, with 8 bases left in between. The CDR3 region has the DNA TGTGCCAGCAGCCCGACAGTGAACACCGGGGAGCTGTTTTTT. Encoded protein: CASSPTVNTGELFF. The variable domain in full, completed from reference TRBV7-8 and TRBJ2-2, reads GAGVSQSPRYKVAKRGQDVALRCDPISGHVSLFWYQQALGQGPEFLTYFQNEAQLDKSGLPSDRFFAERPEGSVSTLKIQRTQQEDSAVYLCASSPTVNTGELFFGEGSRLTVL.